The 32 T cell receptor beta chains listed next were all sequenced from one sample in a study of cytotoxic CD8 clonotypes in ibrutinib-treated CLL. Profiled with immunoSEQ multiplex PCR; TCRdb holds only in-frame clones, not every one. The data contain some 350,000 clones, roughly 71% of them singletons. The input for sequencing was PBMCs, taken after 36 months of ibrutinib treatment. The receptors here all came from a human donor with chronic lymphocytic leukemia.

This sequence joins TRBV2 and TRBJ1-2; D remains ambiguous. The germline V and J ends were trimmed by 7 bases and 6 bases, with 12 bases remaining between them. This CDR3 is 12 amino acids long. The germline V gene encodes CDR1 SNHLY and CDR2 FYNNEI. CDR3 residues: CASTGVGNGYTF. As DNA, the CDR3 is TGTGCCAGCACTGGTGTGGGGAATGGCTACACCTTC. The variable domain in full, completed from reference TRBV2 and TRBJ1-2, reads EPEVTQTPSHQVTQMGQEVILRCVPISNHLYFYWYRQILGQKVEFLVSFYNNEISEKSEIFDDQFSVERPDGSNFTLKIRSTKLEDSAMYFCASTGVGNGYTFGSGTRLTVV.

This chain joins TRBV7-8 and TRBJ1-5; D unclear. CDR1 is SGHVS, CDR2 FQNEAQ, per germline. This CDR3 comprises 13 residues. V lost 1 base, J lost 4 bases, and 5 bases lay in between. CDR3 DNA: TGTGCCAGCAGCTTAGTTGATAATCAGCCCCAGCATTTT. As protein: CASSLVDNQPQHF.

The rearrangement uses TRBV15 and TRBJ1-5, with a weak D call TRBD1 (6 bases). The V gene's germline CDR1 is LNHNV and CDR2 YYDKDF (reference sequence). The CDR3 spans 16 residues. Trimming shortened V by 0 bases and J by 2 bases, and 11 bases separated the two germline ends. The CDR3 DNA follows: TGTGCCACCAGCAGAGAAGACAAGGGGGGCAATCAGCCCCAGCATTTT. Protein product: CATSREDKGGNQPQHF.

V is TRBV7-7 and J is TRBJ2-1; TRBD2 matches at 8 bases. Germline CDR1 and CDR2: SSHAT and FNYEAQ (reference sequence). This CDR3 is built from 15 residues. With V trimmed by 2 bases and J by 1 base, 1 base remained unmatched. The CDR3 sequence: CASSLSGSSYNEQFF. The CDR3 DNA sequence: TGTGCCAGCAGCTTAAGCGGGAGTTCCTACAATGAGCAGTTCTTC.

The CDR3 here is CASSDYRGGNQPQHF. CDR3 in DNA: TGTGCCAGCAGTGATTACAGGGGTGGCAATCAGCCCCAGCATTTT. The chain recombines TRBV2 with TRBJ1-5; TRBD1 aligns across 7 bases. Per the germline V gene, CDR1 is SNHLY and CDR2 is FYNNEI. The CDR3 length is 15 residues. Trimming removed 3 bases from V and 2 bases from J; junction bases left unmatched: 4.

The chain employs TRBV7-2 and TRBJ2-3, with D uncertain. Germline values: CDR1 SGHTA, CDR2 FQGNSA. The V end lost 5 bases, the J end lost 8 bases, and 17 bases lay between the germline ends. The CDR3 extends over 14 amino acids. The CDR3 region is CASSPGQKWGTQYF. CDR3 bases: TGTGCCAGCAGCCCGGGTCAGAAATGGGGTACGCAGTATTTT.

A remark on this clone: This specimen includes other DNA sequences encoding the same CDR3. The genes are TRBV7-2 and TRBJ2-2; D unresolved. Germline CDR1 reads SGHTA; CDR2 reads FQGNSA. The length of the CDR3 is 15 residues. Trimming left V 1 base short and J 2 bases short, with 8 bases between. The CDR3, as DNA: TGTGCCAGCAGCTTAGGGGGTGGAAACACCGGGGAGCTGTTTTTT. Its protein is CASSLGGGNTGELFF.

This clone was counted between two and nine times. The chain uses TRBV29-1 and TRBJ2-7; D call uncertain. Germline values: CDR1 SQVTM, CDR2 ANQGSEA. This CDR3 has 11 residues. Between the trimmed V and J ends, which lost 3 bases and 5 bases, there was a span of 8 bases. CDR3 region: CSVDYDHEQYF. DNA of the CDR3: TGCAGCGTTGATTATGACCACGAGCAGTACTTC.

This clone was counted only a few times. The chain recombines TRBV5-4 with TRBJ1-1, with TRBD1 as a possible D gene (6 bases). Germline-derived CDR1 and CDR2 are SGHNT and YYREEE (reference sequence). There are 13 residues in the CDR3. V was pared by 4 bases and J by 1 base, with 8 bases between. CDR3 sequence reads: CASSAGQNTEAFF. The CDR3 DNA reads TGTGCCAGCAGCGCGGGACAGAACACTGAAGCTTTCTTT.

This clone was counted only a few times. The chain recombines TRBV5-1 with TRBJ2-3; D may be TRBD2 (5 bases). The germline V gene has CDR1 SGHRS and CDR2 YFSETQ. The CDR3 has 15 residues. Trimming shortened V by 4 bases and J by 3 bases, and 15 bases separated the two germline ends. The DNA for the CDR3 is TGCGCCAGCAGCCCCCCGGAGGCCGGTACAGATACGCAGTATTTT. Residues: CASSPPEAGTDTQYF. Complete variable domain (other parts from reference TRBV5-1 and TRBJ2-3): KAGVTQTPRYLIKTRGQQVTLSCSPISGHRSVSWYQQTPGQGLQFLFEYFSETQRNKGNFPGRFSGRQFSNSRSEMNVSTLELGDSALYLCASSPPEAGTDTQYFGPGTRLTVL.

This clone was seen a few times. The CDR3 nucleotides read TGTGCCAGCACGGACAGATTTATTCAGCCCCAGCATTTT. Amino acids: CASTDRFIQPQHF. The rearrangement joins TRBV2 to TRBJ1-5, with D possibly TRBD1 on 6 matching bases. There are 13 residues in the CDR3. The V and J ends lost 7 bases and 6 bases respectively, with 13 bases between them. Germline V gene data show CDR1 as SNHLY and CDR2 as FYNNEI.

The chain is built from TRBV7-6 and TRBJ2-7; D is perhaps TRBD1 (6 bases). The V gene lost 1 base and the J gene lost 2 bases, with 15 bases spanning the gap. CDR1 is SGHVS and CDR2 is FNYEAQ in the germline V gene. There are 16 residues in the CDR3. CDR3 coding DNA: TGTGCCAGCAGCTTAGGGATACAGGGACCTCCCTACGAGCAGTACTTC. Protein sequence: CASSLGIQGPPYEQYF.

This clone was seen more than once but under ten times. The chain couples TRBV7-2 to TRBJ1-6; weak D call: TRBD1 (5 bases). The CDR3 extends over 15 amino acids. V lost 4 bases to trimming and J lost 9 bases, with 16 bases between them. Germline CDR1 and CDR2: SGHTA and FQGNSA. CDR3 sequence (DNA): TGTGCCAGCAGCTCCTTGACAGCGCGGATTTCACCCCTCCACTTT. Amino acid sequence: CASSSLTARISPLHF.

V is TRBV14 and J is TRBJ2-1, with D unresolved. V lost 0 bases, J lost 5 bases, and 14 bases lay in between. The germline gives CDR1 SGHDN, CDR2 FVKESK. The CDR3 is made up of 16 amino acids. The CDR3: CASSQDHILYNNEQFF. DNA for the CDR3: TGTGCCAGCAGCCAAGATCATATACTGTATAACAATGAGCAGTTCTTC.

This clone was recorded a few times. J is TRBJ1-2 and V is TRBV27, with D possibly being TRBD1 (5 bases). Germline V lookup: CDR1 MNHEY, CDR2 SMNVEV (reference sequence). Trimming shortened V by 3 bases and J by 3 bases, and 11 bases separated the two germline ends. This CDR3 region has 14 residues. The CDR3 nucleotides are TGTGCCAGCAGTTTCGGGGGAGGCGACTATGGCTACACCTTC. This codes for CASSFGGGDYGYTF.

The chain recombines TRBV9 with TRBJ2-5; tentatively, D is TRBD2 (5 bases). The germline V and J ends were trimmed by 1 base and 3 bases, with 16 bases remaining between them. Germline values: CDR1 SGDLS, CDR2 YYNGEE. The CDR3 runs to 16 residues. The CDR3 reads CASSVRAPFGEETQYF. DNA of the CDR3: TGTGCCAGCAGCGTACGTGCCCCCTTCGGGGAAGAGACCCAGTACTTC.

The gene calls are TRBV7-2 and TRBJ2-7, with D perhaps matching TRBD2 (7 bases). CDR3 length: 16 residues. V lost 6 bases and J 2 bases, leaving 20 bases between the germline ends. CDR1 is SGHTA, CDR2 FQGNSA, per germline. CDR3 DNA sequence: TGTGCCAGCAGTCTCGGGGGGCTATCCGGCACCTACGAGCAGTACTTC. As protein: CASSLGGLSGTYEQYF.

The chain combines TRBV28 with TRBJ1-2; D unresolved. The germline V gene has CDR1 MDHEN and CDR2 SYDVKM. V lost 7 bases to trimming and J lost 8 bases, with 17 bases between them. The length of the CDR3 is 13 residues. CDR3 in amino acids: CASTQGRFAGYTF. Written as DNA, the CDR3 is TGTGCCAGCACCCAAGGTCGGTTTGCCGGCTACACCTTC.

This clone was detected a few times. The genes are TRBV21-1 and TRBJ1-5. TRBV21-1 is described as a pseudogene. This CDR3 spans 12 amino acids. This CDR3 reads CASNGVGQPQHF. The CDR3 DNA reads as TGTGCCAGCAACGGCGTGGGTCAGCCCCAGCATTTT.

CDR3 sequence: CASSEGNTYSPLHF. CDR3 nucleotides: TGTGCCAGCAGCGAGGGGAACACCTATTCACCCCTCCACTTT. The chain uses TRBV9 and TRBJ1-6; D might be TRBD1 (5 bases). The CDR3 is 14 amino acids. V shed 3 bases and J shed 8 bases, with 12 bases lying between them. Germline loops: CDR1 SGDLS, CDR2 YYNGEE.

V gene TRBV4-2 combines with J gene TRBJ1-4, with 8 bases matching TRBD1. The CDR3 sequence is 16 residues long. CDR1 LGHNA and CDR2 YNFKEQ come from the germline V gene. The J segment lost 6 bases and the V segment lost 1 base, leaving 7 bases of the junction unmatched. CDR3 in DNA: TGTGCCAGCAGCCAAGTCGGATCCAGGGGGCATGAAAAACTGTTTTTT. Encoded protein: CASSQVGSRGHEKLFF.

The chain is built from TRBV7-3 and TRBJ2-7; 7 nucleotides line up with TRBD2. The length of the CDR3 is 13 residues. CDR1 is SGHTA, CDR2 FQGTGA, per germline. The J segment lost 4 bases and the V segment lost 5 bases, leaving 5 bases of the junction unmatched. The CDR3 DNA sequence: TGTGCCAGCAGCCTTGCCGGGGGGTACGAGCAGTACTTC. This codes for CASSLAGGYEQYF. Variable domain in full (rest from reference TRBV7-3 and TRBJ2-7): GAGVSQTPSNKVTEKGKYVELRCDPISGHTALYWYRQSLGQGPEFLIYFQGTGAADDSGLPNDRFFAVRPEGSVSTLKIQRTERGDSAVYLCASSLAGGYEQYFGPGTRLTVT.

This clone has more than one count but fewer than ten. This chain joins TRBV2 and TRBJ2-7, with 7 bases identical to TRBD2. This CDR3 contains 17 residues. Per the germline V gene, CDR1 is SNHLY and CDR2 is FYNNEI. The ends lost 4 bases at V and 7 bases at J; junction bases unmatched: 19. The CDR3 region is CASSARAWGGPPGEQYF. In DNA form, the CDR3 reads TGTGCCAGCAGTGCCAGGGCCTGGGGAGGGCCCCCTGGGGAGCAGTACTTC.

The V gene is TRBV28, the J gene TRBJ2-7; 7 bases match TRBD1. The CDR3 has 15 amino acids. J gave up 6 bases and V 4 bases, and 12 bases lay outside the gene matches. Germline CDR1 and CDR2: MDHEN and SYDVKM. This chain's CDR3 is CASSSPGQTMSEQYF. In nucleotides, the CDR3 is TGTGCCAGCAGTTCGCCGGGACAGACCATGTCCGAGCAGTACTTC.

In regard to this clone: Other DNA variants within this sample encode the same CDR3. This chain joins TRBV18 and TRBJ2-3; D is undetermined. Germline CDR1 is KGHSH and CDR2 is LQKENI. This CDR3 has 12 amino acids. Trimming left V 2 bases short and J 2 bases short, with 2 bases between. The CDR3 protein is CASSPNTDTQYF. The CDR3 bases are TGTGCCAGCTCACCAAACACAGATACGCAGTATTTT.

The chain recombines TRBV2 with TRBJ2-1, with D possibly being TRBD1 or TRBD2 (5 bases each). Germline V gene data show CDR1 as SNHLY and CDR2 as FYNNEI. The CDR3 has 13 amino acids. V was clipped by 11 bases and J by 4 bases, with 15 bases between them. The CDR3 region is CAGGEQDYNEQFF. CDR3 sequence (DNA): TGTGCCGGAGGAGAACAGGATTACAATGAGCAGTTCTTC.

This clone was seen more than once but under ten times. CDR3 amino acids: CASSLTRQGYGYTF. Here the CDR3 DNA reads TGTGCCAGCAGTCTTACACGACAGGGATATGGCTACACCTTC. J is TRBJ1-2 and V is TRBV6-4; TRBD1 matches at 7 bases. CDR1 and CDR2 (germline): MRHNA, SNTAGT. This CDR3 is built from 14 residues. V trimming: 5 bases; J trimming: 5 bases; junction bases outside the gene matches: 8.

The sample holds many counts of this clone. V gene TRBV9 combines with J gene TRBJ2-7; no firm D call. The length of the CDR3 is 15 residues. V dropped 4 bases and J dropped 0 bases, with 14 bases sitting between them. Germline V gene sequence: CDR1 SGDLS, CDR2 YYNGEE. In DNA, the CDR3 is TGTGCCAGCAGCCCCACCACGACTGGCTCCTACGAGCAGTACTTC. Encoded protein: CASSPTTTGSYEQYF.

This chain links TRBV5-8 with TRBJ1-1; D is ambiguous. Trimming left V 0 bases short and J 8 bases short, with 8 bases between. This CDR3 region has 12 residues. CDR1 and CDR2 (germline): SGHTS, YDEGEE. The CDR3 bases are TGTGCCAGCAGCTTGGTTAGGGTGGAAGCTTTCTTT. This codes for CASSLVRVEAFF.

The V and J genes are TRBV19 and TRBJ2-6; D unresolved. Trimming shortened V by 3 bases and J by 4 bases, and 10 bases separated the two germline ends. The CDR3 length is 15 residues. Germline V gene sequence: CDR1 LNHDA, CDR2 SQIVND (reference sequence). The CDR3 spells CASSIQVTGANVLTF. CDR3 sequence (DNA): TGTGCCAGTAGTATCCAGGTAACCGGGGCCAACGTCCTGACTTTC. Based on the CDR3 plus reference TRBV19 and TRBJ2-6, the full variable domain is DGGITQSPKYLFRKEGQNVTLSCEQNLNHDAMYWYRQDPGQGLRLIYYSQIVNDFQKGDIAEGYSVSREKKESFPLTVTSAQKNPTAFYLCASSIQVTGANVLTFGAGSRLTVL.

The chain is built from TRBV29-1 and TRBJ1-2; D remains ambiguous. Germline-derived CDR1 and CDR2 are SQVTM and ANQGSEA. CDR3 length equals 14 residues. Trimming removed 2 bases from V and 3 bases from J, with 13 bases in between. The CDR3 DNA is TGCAGCGTTGAAACACCCCCAGTCTACTATGGCTACACCTTC. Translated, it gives CSVETPPVYYGYTF. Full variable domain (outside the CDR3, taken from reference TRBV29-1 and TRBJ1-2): SAVISQKPSRDICQRGTSLTIQCQVDSQVTMMFWYRQQPGQSLTLIATANQGSEATYESGFVIDKFPISRPNLTFSTLTVSNMSPEDSSIYLCSVETPPVYYGYTFGSGTRLTVV.

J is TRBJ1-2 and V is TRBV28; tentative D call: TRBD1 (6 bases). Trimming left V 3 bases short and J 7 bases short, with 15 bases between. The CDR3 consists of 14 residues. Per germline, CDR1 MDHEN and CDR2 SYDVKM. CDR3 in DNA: TGTGCCAGCAGTTTTAGGGGGTCCCTAGGTGGCTACACCTTC. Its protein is CASSFRGSLGGYTF.